Below, 9 T cell receptor beta chains from the same sample are listed, as sequenced in a study of cytomegalovirus exposure and HLA in healthy donors. The PCR used 60 Vbeta and 13 Jbeta primers. TCRdb's copy holds only in-frame clones and misses some; the assay was immunoSEQ multiplex PCR. In total, the table holds about 160,000 clones. The sample consisted of PBMCs. These receptors all stem from a woman aged 60-70 years in good health and CMV-seronegative.

The V and J genes are TRBV5-1 and TRBJ2-1, with D tentatively TRBD2 (6 bases). V shed 4 bases and J shed 4 bases, with 12 bases lying between them. The germline V gene has CDR1 SGHRS and CDR2 YFSETQ. There are 14 residues in the CDR3. For the CDR3, the DNA is TGCGCCAGCAGCCCCGAGCGGGCTTACAATGAGCAGTTCTTC. As protein: CASSPERAYNEQFF.

The CDR3 bases are TGCGCCAGCAGCCAATTTGGACTAGCGGGGAACGAGCAGTTCTTC. Translated: CASSQFGLAGNEQFF. The J gene is TRBJ2-1, the V gene TRBV4-1; TRBD2 matches at 12 bases. The length of the CDR3 is 15 residues. CDR1 is MGHRA, CDR2 YSYEKL, per germline. V trimming: 2 bases; J trimming: 10 bases; junction bases outside the gene matches: 6.

This rearrangement joins TRBV7-2 to TRBJ2-3, with TRBD2 identical over 13 bases. The germline CDR1 and CDR2 sequences are SGHTA and FQGNSA. Trimming took 5 bases from V and 3 from J; bases not matched to a gene: 8. CDR3 length: 17 residues. In DNA form, the CDR3 reads TGTGCCAGCAGCCCAATACTAGCGGGGGGGAGGACAGATACGCAGTATTTT. Translated: CASSPILAGGRTDTQYF.

J is TRBJ1-5 and V is TRBV7-2; 9 bases line up with TRBD1. The CDR3 contains 15 residues. Germline CDR1 reads SGHTA; CDR2 reads FQGNSA. Germline trimming cut 3 bases from V and 3 bases from J; bases unmatched to any gene: 3. The CDR3 protein is CASSFYRGHNQPQHF. In DNA, the CDR3 is TGTGCCAGCAGCTTCTACAGGGGGCACAATCAGCCCCAGCATTTT. Supplemented by reference TRBV7-2 and TRBJ1-5, the full variable domain reads GAGVSQSPSNKVTEKGKDVELRCDPISGHTALYWYRQSLGQGLEFLIYFQGNSAPDKSGLPSDRFSAERTGGSVSTLTIQRTQQEDSAVYLCASSFYRGHNQPQHFGDGTRLSIL.

The V gene is TRBV4-2, the J gene TRBJ2-7, with TRBD1 identical over 9 bases. V gave up 3 bases and J gave up 3 bases; unmatched junction bases: 9. The CDR3 sequence is 16 residues long. CDR1 and CDR2 from the germline V gene are LGHNA and YNFKEQ. The CDR3: CASSQGDRTGDYEQYF. The CDR3 nucleotides are TGTGCCAGCAGCCAGGGGGACCGGACAGGGGACTACGAGCAGTACTTC.

The chain employs TRBV6-5 and TRBJ2-1; TRBD2 matches 13 bases. Germline trimming cut 6 bases from V and 8 bases from J; bases unmatched to any gene: 7. Per the germline V gene, CDR1 is MNHEY and CDR2 is SVGAGI. The CDR3 totals 15 residues. In DNA form, the CDR3 reads TGTGCCAGCAGCCGACTAGCGGGAGGAGCGGATGAGCAGTTCTTC. Its protein product is CASSRLAGGADEQFF.

J is TRBJ2-7 and V is TRBV9; perhaps TRBD1 as D (6 bases). Germline values: CDR1 SGDLS, CDR2 YYNGEE. Trimming cost V 0 bases and J 0 bases, with 10 bases left between them. This CDR3 comprises 15 residues. CDR3 loop: CASSVGPDSSYEQYF. CDR3 bases: TGTGCCAGCAGCGTAGGCCCGGACAGCTCCTACGAGCAGTACTTC. The full variable domain, its missing parts supplied by reference TRBV9 and TRBJ2-7, is DSGVTQTPKHLITATGQRVTLRCSPRSGDLSVYWYQQSLDQGLQFLIQYYNGEERAKGNILERFSAQQFPDLHSELNLSSLELGDSALYFCASSVGPDSSYEQYFGPGTRLTVT.

This chain connects TRBV6-1 to TRBJ2-1; possibly TRBD1 for D (6 bases). Germline CDR1 is MNHNS and CDR2 is SASEGT. Trimming took 4 bases from V and 2 from J, leaving 15 bases between them. The CDR3 contains 16 residues. The CDR3 here is CASSGHRAATYNEQFF. The CDR3 DNA sequence: TGTGCCAGCAGTGGGCACAGGGCGGCGACCTACAATGAGCAGTTCTTC.

V is TRBV7-9 and J is TRBJ1-4; 7 positions match TRBD1. With 11 bases clipped from V and 0 bases from J, the junction kept 12 bases outside the gene matches. This CDR3 has 16 amino acids. Germline V CDR1 and CDR2: SEHNR, FQNEAQ (reference sequence). The CDR3 bases are TGTGCCGGGTCCGGGACAGAGTCATCAACTAATGAAAAACTGTTTTTT. Its protein product is CAGSGTESSTNEKLFF.